This T cell receptor beta chain stems from a study of OX40 agonist ivuxolimab in advanced cancers. Produced via immunoSEQ multiplex PCR; TCRdb's table is partial and in-frame only. The repertoire holds roughly 70,000 clones, with around 86% as singletons. V lost 1 base and J lost 11, with 16 bases in between. CDR3 size: 14 residues. From germline, CDR1 is SGHRS and CDR2 YFSETQ. This TCR came from an adult with an advanced solid tumor such as melanoma, head and neck, liver or kidney cancer. The material was CD4+ or CD8+ T cells sorted from blood, obtained in a trial of the OX40 agonist ivuxolimab. This chain connects TRBV5-1 to TRBJ2-1, with D possibly TRBD2 on 5 matching bases. As DNA, the CDR3 is TGCGCCAGCAGCTTGTCCGGGGATTACAGCCAGCAGTTCTTC. It codes for CASSLSGDYSQQFF.